This T cell receptor (beta chain) was retrieved from a study of response to subunit inactivated influenza vaccine. Study-wide findings and caveats: Few additional T cells are recruited per seasonal influenza vaccination, authors suggested.

This clonotype was counted only a few times. Its cognate antigen is unknown. MiXCR, applied by TCRdb to the RT-PCR reads, yields one record per CDR3 protein. The table lists about 570,000 distinct CDR3 sequences, roughly 10% of them singletons. The V and J ends lost 7 bases and 12 bases respectively, with 24 bases between them. Germline V gives CDR1 MDHEN, CDR2 SYDVKM. The CDR3 is 14 amino acids. The source of this sequence is a man in his fifties or sixties who received an inactivated influenza vaccine. The chain employs TRBV28 and TRBJ1-2; a possible D gene is TRBD1 (5 bases). The sequencing here drew on PBMCs from blood, taken on the day of vaccination. CDR3 bases: TGTGCCAGCAACTTTATTGGAGACAGAGGGGAGAACACCTTC. Protein: CASNFIGDRGENTF.